The count of the clone carrying this T cell receptor beta chain is one. These data are taken from a study of cytomegalovirus exposure and HLA in healthy donors. This CDR3 spans 14 amino acids. The ends lost 6 bases at V and 11 bases at J; junction bases unmatched: 11. CDR1 MNHEY and CDR2 SMNVEV come from the germline V gene (reference sequence). Primers: 60 Vbeta forward and 13 Jbeta reverse. The assay was immunoSEQ multiplex PCR, and TCRdb's table has in-frame clones only and misses some. The sample has approximately 93,000 clones, about four fifths seen once. This clonotype was sampled from a man in his forties or fifties in good health and CMV-seronegative. The rearrangement uses TRBV27 and TRBJ2-1; TRBD1 matches 9 bases. Sequenced material: PBMCs. The CDR3 region has the DNA TGTGCCAGCAGCTCCCCGGGACAGGGTCTCAAGCAGTTCTTC. Its protein is CASSSPGQGLKQFF.